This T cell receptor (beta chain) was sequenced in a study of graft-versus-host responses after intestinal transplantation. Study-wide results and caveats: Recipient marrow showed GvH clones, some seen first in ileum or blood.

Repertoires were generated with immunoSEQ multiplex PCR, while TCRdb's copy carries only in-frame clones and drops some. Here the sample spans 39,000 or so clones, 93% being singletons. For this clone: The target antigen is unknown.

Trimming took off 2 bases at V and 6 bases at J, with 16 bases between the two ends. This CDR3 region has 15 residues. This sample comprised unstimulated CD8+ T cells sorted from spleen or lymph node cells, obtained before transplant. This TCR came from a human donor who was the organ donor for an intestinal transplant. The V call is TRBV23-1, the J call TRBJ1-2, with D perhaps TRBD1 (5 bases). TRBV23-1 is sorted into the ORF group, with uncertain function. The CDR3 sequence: CASSQPEGPRDGYTF. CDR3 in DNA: TGCGCCAGCAGTCAACCCGAGGGGCCTAGAGATGGCTACACCTTC.